The 15 T cell receptor beta chains below were found in one sample sequenced in a study of T cell responses to AZD1222 COVID-19 vaccine. The method was immunoSEQ multiplex PCR; TCRdb's version includes in-frame clones alone and lacks a portion of them. In the table there are 35,000 or so clones, less than 90% of which are singletons. This specimen consisted of peripheral blood, obtained on day 0 of AZD1222 vaccination. The source of these receptors is an adult in good health.

The chain uses TRBV5-4 and TRBJ1-2, with D possibly TRBD1 on 5 matching bases. CDR3 length: 15 amino acids. The germline gives CDR1 SGHNT, CDR2 YYREEE (reference sequence). Trimming took off 0 bases at V and 5 bases at J, with 14 bases between the two ends. This CDR3 is CASSLAGVVGYGYTF. The CDR3 DNA reads as TGTGCCAGCAGCTTGGCGGGGGTTGTGGGATATGGCTACACCTTC. The entire variable domain, with the rest obtained from reference TRBV5-4 and TRBJ1-2, is as follows: ETGVTQSPTHLIKTRGQQVTLRCSSQSGHNTVSWYQQALGQGPQFIFQYYREEENGRGNFPPRFSGLQFPNYSSELNVNALELDDSALYLCASSLAGVVGYGYTFGSGTRLTVV.

J is TRBJ2-2 and V is TRBV29-1; the match to TRBD2 covers 8 bases. Germline assignment: CDR1 SQVTM and CDR2 ANQGSEA. The CDR3 runs to 14 residues. The V segment lost 5 bases and the J segment 1 base; nucleotides outside the gene matches: 3. Here the CDR3 reads CSVLLAGNTGELFF. In DNA form, the CDR3 reads TGCAGCGTTCTGCTAGCGGGGAACACCGGGGAGCTGTTTTTT.

The rearrangement joins TRBV5-1 to TRBJ2-1, with 9 positions matching TRBD1. From germline, CDR1 is SGHRS and CDR2 YFSETQ. The CDR3 spans 16 residues. The V and J ends lost 0 bases and 1 base, in that order; junction bases with no gene match: 2. CDR3 sequence reads: CASSLGTGDSYNEQFF. CDR3 bases: TGCGCCAGCAGCTTGGGGACAGGGGATTCCTACAATGAGCAGTTCTTC.

This clone was observed a handful of times. The chain combines TRBV27 with TRBJ1-2; D gene ambiguous. Germline assignment: CDR1 MNHEY and CDR2 SMNVEV (reference sequence). This CDR3 has 15 residues. V shed 2 bases and J shed 4 bases, with 14 bases lying between them. CDR3 sequence: CASSLRTDSSYGYTF. CDR3 sequence (DNA): TGTGCCAGCAGTTTACGGACGGATAGTAGCTATGGCTACACCTTC.

The rearrangement joins TRBV5-4 to TRBJ2-7; 9 nucleotides align to TRBD2. The germline V gene has CDR1 SGHNT and CDR2 YYREEE (reference sequence). The J segment lost 4 bases and the V segment lost 4 bases, leaving 9 bases of the junction unmatched. The length of the CDR3 is 15 residues. The CDR3 sequence: CASSTALAGTYEQYF. CDR3 in DNA: TGTGCCAGCAGCACCGCCCTAGCGGGAACGTACGAGCAGTACTTC.

This clone was picked up one time. The chain recombines TRBV2 with TRBJ2-3, with a weak D call TRBD1 (6 bases). The V gene lost 1 base and the J gene lost 5 bases, with 10 bases spanning the gap. The CDR3 covers 14 residues. CDR1 is SNHLY, CDR2 FYNNEI, per germline. The CDR3 is CASSEEAQGDTQYF. Here the CDR3 DNA reads TGTGCCAGCAGTGAAGAGGCACAGGGAGATACGCAGTATTTT.

V is TRBV19 and J is TRBJ2-5, with D unclear. V was clipped by 3 bases and J by 0 bases, with 11 bases between them. The CDR3 has 15 amino acids. CDR1 and CDR2 (germline): LNHDA, SQIVND (reference sequence). CDR3 sequence: CASSMGLQYQETQYF. CDR3 coding DNA: TGTGCCAGTAGTATGGGATTACAGTACCAAGAGACCCAGTACTTC.

This clone appeared a single time. The J gene is TRBJ2-7, the V gene TRBV7-8; 9 bases match TRBD1. The trim removed 5 bases at V and 0 bases at J, leaving 8 bases unmatched. Germline V gene sequence: CDR1 SGHVS, CDR2 FQNEAQ. CDR3 size: 16 residues. CDR3 amino acids: CASSPETGGFSYEQYF. The CDR3 DNA is TGTGCCAGCAGCCCTGAAACAGGGGGCTTCTCCTACGAGCAGTACTTC.

This chain joins TRBV10-3 and TRBJ2-1, with 7 nucleotides matching TRBD1. V was clipped by 2 bases and J by 9 bases; unmatched bases: 10. The CDR3 covers 15 residues. Per germline, CDR1 ENHRY and CDR2 SYGVKD. CDR3 region: CAISEHATGFSEQFF. As DNA, the CDR3 is TGTGCCATCAGTGAGCATGCGACAGGGTTTAGTGAGCAGTTCTTC.

The chain is built from TRBV28 and TRBJ2-7, with TRBD2 matching 8 bases. This CDR3 contains 15 residues. Trimming took 6 bases from V and 5 from J; bases not matched to a gene: 12. Germline assignment: CDR1 MDHEN and CDR2 SYDVKM. In DNA, the CDR3 is TGTGCCAGCAGGCTGACTAGCGCCGGGGGGAACGAGCAGTACTTC. Amino acid sequence: CASRLTSAGGNEQYF.

J is TRBJ1-6 and V is TRBV6-5, with D unresolved. CDR1 and CDR2 from the germline V gene are MNHEY and SVGAGI. This CDR3 spans 14 amino acids. V dropped 6 bases and J dropped 6 bases, with 12 bases sitting between them. In DNA form, the CDR3 reads TGTGCCAGCAGCCGGACGGAAGTTAATTCACCCCTCCACTTT. This codes for CASSRTEVNSPLHF.

This sequence joins TRBV27 and TRBJ2-4; D is unclear. With 0 bases removed from V and 3 bases from J, the gap between germline ends came to 6 bases. Germline V gene data show CDR1 as MNHEY and CDR2 as SMNVEV (reference sequence). The length of the CDR3 is 14 residues. CDR3 sequence reads: CASSLSGVKNIQYF. CDR3 DNA sequence: TGTGCCAGCAGTTTATCTGGAGTCAAAAACATTCAGTACTTC.

The CDR3 protein is CASSSLTGGVTEAFF. The CDR3 DNA reads as TGTGCCAGCAGTTCCTTGACAGGGGGGGTCACTGAAGCTTTCTTT. The gene calls are TRBV28 and TRBJ1-1, with TRBD1 identical over 9 bases. Germline assignment: CDR1 MDHEN and CDR2 SYDVKM. The CDR3 totals 15 residues. V lost 4 bases and J lost 4; bases outside the gene matches: 7.

V and J are TRBV10-3 and TRBJ1-6, with a weak D call TRBD1 (5 bases). Germline CDR1 is ENHRY and CDR2 is SYGVKD. The CDR3 runs 15 residues. Trimming shortened V by 6 bases and J by 5 bases, and 14 bases separated the two germline ends. CDR3 protein: CAIRQDGTDNSPLHF. The CDR3 DNA reads TGTGCCATCAGACAGGACGGGACCGATAATTCACCCCTCCACTTT.

The J gene is TRBJ1-1, the V gene TRBV24-1; perhaps TRBD1 as D (5 bases). This CDR3 is 15 amino acids long. The germline V gene encodes CDR1 KGHDR and CDR2 SFDVKD. Between the trimmed V and J ends, which lost 4 bases and 1 base, there was a span of 12 bases. CDR3 sequence (DNA): TGTGCCACCAGTGACGCTAGGGGTGAGAACACTGAAGCTTTCTTT. Its protein product is CATSDARGENTEAFF.